Presented here are 14 T cell receptor beta chains from one specimen sequenced in a study of neurological immune-mediated disorders. TCRdb reanalysed the 5' RACE reads using MiXCR and keeps one entry per CDR3 protein. The sample lists approximately 87,000 distinct CDR3 sequences; roughly 15% were seen once. The sample consisted of PBMCs. The receptors were sampled from a woman in her 50s in good health.

This clonotype appeared many times. J is TRBJ2-7 and V is TRBV5-1; weak D call: TRBD1 (6 bases). V lost 2 bases and J lost 3, with 15 bases in between. The CDR3 length is 15 residues. In germline, CDR1 is SGHRS, CDR2 YFSETQ. CDR3 DNA sequence: TGCGCCAGCAGCTTCCTATCAGGGGTCAACTACGAGCAGTACTTC. This codes for CASSFLSGVNYEQYF.

This clonotype was observed at least ten times. V usage is TRBV28 and J usage is TRBJ1-5; TRBD1 matches at 7 bases. V gave up 3 bases and J gave up 7 bases; unmatched junction bases: 12. The length of the CDR3 is 16 residues. CDR1 is MDHEN, CDR2 SYDVKM, per germline. Here the CDR3 DNA reads TGTGCCAGCAGTTTTGGGACAGCGAAGGCCCCCCAGCCCCAGCATTTT. Translated: CASSFGTAKAPQPQHF.

This clonotype was counted ten times or more. The CDR3 loop reads CASSLRQGNEYEQYF. In DNA form, the CDR3 reads TGCGCCAGCAGCTTGAGGCAGGGCAACGAGTACGAGCAGTACTTC. The chain carries TRBV5-1 and TRBJ2-7; D may be TRBD1 (5 bases). CDR1 is SGHRS and CDR2 is YFSETQ in the germline V gene. The V gene lost 1 base and the J gene lost 4 bases, with 15 bases spanning the gap. The CDR3 runs 15 residues. Full variable domain (missing parts from reference TRBV5-1 and TRBJ2-7): KAGVTQTPRYLIKTRGQQVTLSCSPISGHRSVSWYQQTPGQGLQFLFEYFSETQRNKGNFPGRFSGRQFSNSRSEMNVSTLELGDSALYLCASSLRQGNEYEQYFGPGTRLTVT.

This clonotype has a count of ten or more. The chain recombines TRBV20-1 with TRBJ2-3; 10 positions match TRBD2. The CDR3 has 15 residues. The trim removed 3 bases at V and 6 bases at J, leaving 9 bases unmatched. Germline V CDR1 and CDR2: DFQATT, SNEGSKA (reference sequence). CDR3: CSARSSGGIRDTQYF. Written as DNA, the CDR3 is TGCAGTGCTAGGTCTAGCGGGGGTATCCGGGATACGCAGTATTTT.

This clonotype was picked up many times. This chain uses TRBV20-1 with TRBJ2-5; D is ambiguous. CDR3 size: 14 residues. Germline V lookup: CDR1 DFQATT, CDR2 SNEGSKA (reference sequence). The V gene lost 5 bases and the J gene lost 1 base, with 14 bases spanning the gap. The CDR3: CSAGPGTIQETQYF. CDR3 bases: TGCAGTGCTGGGCCAGGCACAATCCAAGAGACCCAGTACTTC.

This clonotype showed up many times. The gene calls are TRBV5-1 and TRBJ2-5; the match to TRBD1 covers 8 bases. Germline trimming cut 7 bases from V and 2 bases from J; bases unmatched to any gene: 13. This CDR3 has 16 residues. The germline V gene has CDR1 SGHRS and CDR2 YFSETQ. This chain's CDR3 is CASADSTGGTQETQYF. In DNA form, the CDR3 reads TGCGCCAGCGCCGATTCAACAGGGGGGACACAAGAGACCCAGTACTTC. Full variable domain (rest looked up from reference TRBV5-1 and TRBJ2-5): KAGVTQTPRYLIKTRGQQVTLSCSPISGHRSVSWYQQTPGQGLQFLFEYFSETQRNKGNFPGRFSGRQFSNSRSEMNVSTLELGDSALYLCASADSTGGTQETQYFGPGTRLLVL.

The chain recombines TRBV14 with TRBJ1-1, with D tentatively TRBD1 (5 bases). Germline CDR1 is SGHDN and CDR2 is FVKESK. There are 14 residues in the CDR3. V lost 4 bases and J 11 bases, leaving 20 bases between the germline ends. CDR3: CASSRPGDLGIAFF. DNA of the CDR3: TGTGCCAGCAGCCGCCCGGGGGACCTGGGTATTGCTTTCTTT.

The V call is TRBV18, the J call TRBJ2-1, with 9 bases that match TRBD1. Germline V gene sequence: CDR1 KGHSH, CDR2 LQKENI. V lost 0 bases, J lost 6 bases, and 12 bases stayed unmatched. This CDR3 comprises 18 residues. The CDR3 spells CASSPPGQGTLLGNEQFF. The CDR3 DNA reads as TGTGCCAGCTCACCACCGGGACAGGGAACTTTATTGGGCAATGAGCAGTTCTTC.

This clonotype was seen ten or more times. The V call is TRBV7-2, the J call TRBJ2-3; 9 bases are shared with TRBD2. The J segment lost 4 bases and the V segment lost 6 bases, leaving 14 bases of the junction unmatched. There are 17 residues in the CDR3. Germline-derived CDR1 and CDR2 are SGHTA and FQGNSA. The CDR3 reads CASSPTQAGGGADTQYF. The CDR3 DNA reads as TGTGCCAGCAGTCCTACCCAGGCGGGGGGGGGGGCAGATACGCAGTATTTT.

This clonotype has a count of ten or more. The gene calls are TRBV5-1 and TRBJ2-2, with TRBD2 matching 12 bases. The J segment lost 4 bases and the V segment lost 4 bases, leaving 5 bases of the junction unmatched. The CDR3 covers 16 residues. Germline-derived CDR1 and CDR2 are SGHRS and YFSETQ. This chain's CDR3 is CASSTSSGRATGELFF. The CDR3 nucleotides read TGCGCCAGCAGCACTTCTAGCGGGAGGGCCACCGGGGAGCTGTTTTTT.

The table lists this clonotype with many counts. The chain joins TRBV5-1 to TRBJ1-5; maybe TRBD1 (5 bases). The germline V and J ends were trimmed by 4 bases and 5 bases, with 19 bases remaining between them. The length of the CDR3 is 16 residues. Germline CDR1 SGHRS, CDR2 YFSETQ. CDR3: CASSTRARSTDQPQHF. The CDR3 DNA reads TGCGCCAGCAGCACCAGGGCCAGGTCGACGGATCAGCCCCAGCATTTT.

This clonotype was picked up many times. The chain couples TRBV5-1 to TRBJ1-5, with D unclear. V was clipped by 5 bases and J by 5 bases, with 14 bases between them. The CDR3 loop spans 14 amino acids. Germline CDR1 and CDR2: SGHRS and YFSETQ. CDR3 region: CASRQGERDQPQHF. The CDR3 bases are TGCGCCAGCAGGCAAGGAGAGAGGGATCAGCCCCAGCATTTT.

This clonotype was counted at least ten times. V gene TRBV5-1 combines with J gene TRBJ2-7, with 8 bases fitting TRBD1. The germline gives CDR1 SGHRS, CDR2 YFSETQ. There are 14 residues in the CDR3. The trim removed 0 bases at V and 5 bases at J, leaving 4 bases unmatched. As DNA, the CDR3 is TGCGCCAGCAGCTTGGCAGGGGGCGTCGACGAGCAGTACTTC. This encodes CASSLAGGVDEQYF.

At least ten counts were recorded for this clonotype. The genes are TRBV20-1 and TRBJ2-7, with a possible D match to TRBD2 (6 bases). V was cut by 6 bases and J by 4 bases, with 22 bases left in between. This CDR3 has 15 residues. Germline V gives CDR1 DFQATT, CDR2 SNEGSKA (reference sequence). The CDR3 spells CSAPAFGGEFYEQYF. For the CDR3, the DNA is TGCAGTGCCCCGGCCTTCGGGGGAGAGTTTTACGAGCAGTACTTC.